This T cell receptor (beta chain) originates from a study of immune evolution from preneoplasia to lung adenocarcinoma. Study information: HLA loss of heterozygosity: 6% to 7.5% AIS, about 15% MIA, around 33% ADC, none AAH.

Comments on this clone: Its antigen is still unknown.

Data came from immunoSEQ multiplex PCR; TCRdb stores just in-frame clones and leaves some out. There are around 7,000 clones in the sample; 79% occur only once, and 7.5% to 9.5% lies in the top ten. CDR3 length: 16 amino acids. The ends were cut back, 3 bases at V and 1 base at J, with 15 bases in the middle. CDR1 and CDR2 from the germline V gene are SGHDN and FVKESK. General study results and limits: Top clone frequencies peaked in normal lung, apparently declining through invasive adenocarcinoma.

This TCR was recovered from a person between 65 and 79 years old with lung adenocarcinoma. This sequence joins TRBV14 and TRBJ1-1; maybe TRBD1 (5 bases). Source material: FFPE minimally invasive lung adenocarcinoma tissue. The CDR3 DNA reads TGTGCCAGCAGCCACTTGAGGGGTTCAGGGAACACTGAAGCTTTCTTT. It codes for CASSHLRGSGNTEAFF.